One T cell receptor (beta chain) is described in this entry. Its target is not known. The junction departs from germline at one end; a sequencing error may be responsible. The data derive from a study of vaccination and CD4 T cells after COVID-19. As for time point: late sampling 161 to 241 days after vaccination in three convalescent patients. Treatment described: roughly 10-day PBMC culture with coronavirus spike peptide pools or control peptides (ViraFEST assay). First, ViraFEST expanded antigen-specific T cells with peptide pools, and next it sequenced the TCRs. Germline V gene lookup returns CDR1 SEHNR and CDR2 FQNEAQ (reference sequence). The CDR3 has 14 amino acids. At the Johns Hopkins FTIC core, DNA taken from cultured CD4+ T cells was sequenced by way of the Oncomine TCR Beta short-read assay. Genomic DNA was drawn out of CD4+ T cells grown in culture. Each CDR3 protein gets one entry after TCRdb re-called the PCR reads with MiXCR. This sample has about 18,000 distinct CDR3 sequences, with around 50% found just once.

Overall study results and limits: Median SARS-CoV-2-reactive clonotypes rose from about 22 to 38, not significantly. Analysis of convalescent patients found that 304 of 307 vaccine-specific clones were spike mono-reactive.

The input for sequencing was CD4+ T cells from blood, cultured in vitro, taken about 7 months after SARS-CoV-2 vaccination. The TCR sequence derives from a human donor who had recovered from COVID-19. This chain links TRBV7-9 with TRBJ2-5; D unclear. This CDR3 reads CAGSLGSNQETQYF. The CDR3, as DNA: TGTGCCGGCAGCTTAGGGTCCAATCAAGAGACCCAGTACTTC.